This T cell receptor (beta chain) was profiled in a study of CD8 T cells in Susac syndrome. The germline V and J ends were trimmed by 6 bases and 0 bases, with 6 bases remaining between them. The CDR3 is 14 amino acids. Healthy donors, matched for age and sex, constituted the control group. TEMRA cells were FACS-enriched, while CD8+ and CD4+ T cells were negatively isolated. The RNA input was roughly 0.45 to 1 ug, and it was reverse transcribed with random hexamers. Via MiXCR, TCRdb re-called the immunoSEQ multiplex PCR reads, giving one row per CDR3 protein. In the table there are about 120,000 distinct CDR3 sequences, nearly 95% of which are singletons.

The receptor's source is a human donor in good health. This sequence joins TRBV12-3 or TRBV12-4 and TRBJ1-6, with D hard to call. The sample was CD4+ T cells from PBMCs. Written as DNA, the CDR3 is TGTGCCAGCAGCATAAACTCCTATAATTCACCCCTCCACTTT. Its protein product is CASSINSYNSPLHF.